Each of the 23 T cell receptor beta chains below was sequenced from the same sample in a study of blood T cell repertoires in COVID-19. TCRdb's copy holds only in-frame clones and misses some; the assay was immunoSEQ multiplex PCR. The sample consists of over 95,000 clones, less than 90% of them appearing once. Material for sequencing was peripheral blood. The receptors originated from a man between 65 and 85 years old with active or convalescent COVID-19.

J is TRBJ1-1 and V is TRBV2, with TRBD1 matching 7 bases. V lost 4 bases to trimming and J lost 5 bases; unmatched junction nucleotides: 7. This CDR3 has 14 amino acids. CDR1 and CDR2 (germline): SNHLY, FYNNEI. CDR3 loop: CASSGTTGRTEAFF. DNA of the CDR3: TGTGCCAGCAGTGGAACGACAGGGCGGACTGAAGCTTTCTTT.

This clone showed up just once. V and J are TRBV7-2 and TRBJ2-2, with D possibly matching TRBD2 (7 bases). Germline CDR1 SGHTA, CDR2 FQGNSA. The CDR3 totals 16 residues. Trimming took off 6 bases at V and 1 base at J, with 15 bases between the two ends. CDR3 loop: CASRGGPQLNTGELFF. The CDR3 DNA sequence: TGTGCCAGCAGGGGGGGGCCACAATTGAACACCGGGGAGCTGTTTTTT.

The chain has TRBV28 and TRBJ1-6; D gene uncertain. The CDR3 covers 12 residues. Germline CDR1 is MDHEN and CDR2 is SYDVKM. Trimming left V 11 bases short and J 7 bases short, with 12 bases between. CDR3 sequence: CAGRDPNSPLHF. In DNA, the CDR3 is TGTGCCGGCCGGGATCCCAATTCACCCCTCCACTTT.

The sample holds a few counts of this clone. The chain couples TRBV7-8 to TRBJ1-3, with 8 bases matching TRBD1. This CDR3 spans 21 amino acids. Germline assignment: CDR1 SGHVS and CDR2 FQNEAQ. The V and J ends lost 1 base and 0 bases, in that order; junction bases with no gene match: 17. DNA for the CDR3: TGTGCCAGCAGCTTAGTATCCCCTGTATTTATAGGACAGGGCTCTGGAAACACCATATATTTT. Its translation is CASSLVSPVFIGQGSGNTIYF. Full variable domain (rest looked up from reference TRBV7-8 and TRBJ1-3): GAGVSQSPRYKVAKRGQDVALRCDPISGHVSLFWYQQALGQGPEFLTYFQNEAQLDKSGLPSDRFFAERPEGSVSTLKIQRTQQEDSAVYLCASSLVSPVFIGQGSGNTIYFGEGSWLTVV.

The rearrangement links TRBV2 to TRBJ1-6; TRBD1 might be the D (6 bases). Germline values: CDR1 SNHLY, CDR2 FYNNEI. The ends were cut back, 6 bases at V and 4 bases at J, with 19 bases in the middle. The CDR3 length is 17 residues. CDR3 protein: CASRGTFPDPYNSPLHF. DNA for the CDR3: TGTGCCAGCAGAGGGACATTTCCCGACCCTTATAATTCACCCCTCCACTTT.

The rearrangement uses TRBV28 and TRBJ1-5, with D tentatively TRBD1 (6 bases). The CDR3 covers 14 residues. V was trimmed by 6 bases and J by 9 bases, leaving 18 bases between them. Per the germline V gene, CDR1 is MDHEN and CDR2 is SYDVKM. CDR3 in DNA: TGTGCCAGCAGGAATGAGGGGGATAGTCGGCCCCAGCATTTT. Translated, it gives CASRNEGDSRPQHF.

This chain connects TRBV7-9 to TRBJ1-1; 8 bases are a match to TRBD1. Germline-derived CDR1 and CDR2 are SEHNR and FQNEAQ (reference sequence). J gave up 11 bases and V 2 bases, and 10 bases lay outside the gene matches. The CDR3 runs to 14 residues. CDR3 loop: CASSLSGRGLRAFF. DNA of the CDR3: TGTGCCAGCAGCTTAAGTGGCAGGGGGCTTCGGGCTTTCTTT.

The V and J genes are TRBV28 and TRBJ1-6; 8 positions match TRBD1. Germline V gene lookup returns CDR1 MDHEN and CDR2 SYDVKM. V shed 7 bases, J shed 7 bases, and the junction held 9 bases outside the gene matches. The CDR3 runs 15 residues. The CDR3 reads CASTPGQVRNSPLHF. Written as DNA, the CDR3 is TGTGCCAGCACCCCGGGACAGGTACGGAATTCACCCCTCCACTTT.

The rearrangement joins TRBV29-1 to TRBJ1-1, with 9 bases lining up with TRBD1. Per the germline V gene, CDR1 is SQVTM and CDR2 is ANQGSEA. The CDR3 sequence is 13 residues long. Trimming removed 4 bases from V and 6 bases from J; junction bases left unmatched: 6. Here the CDR3 reads CSVATGGFAEAFF. The DNA of the CDR3 is TGCAGCGTTGCCACAGGGGGCTTTGCTGAAGCTTTCTTT.

The sample holds a few counts of this clone. The rearrangement joins TRBV2 to TRBJ2-7, with 9 bases aligning to TRBD1. V gave up 7 bases and J gave up 3 bases; unmatched junction bases: 4. This CDR3 is 13 amino acids long. Germline V lookup: CDR1 SNHLY, CDR2 FYNNEI. This CDR3 reads CASTGQGYYEQYF. For the CDR3, the DNA is TGTGCCAGCACAGGACAGGGGTACTACGAGCAGTACTTC.

The CDR3 loop is CASSSDRASPGANVLTF. CDR3 sequence (DNA): TGTGCCAGCAGCTCGGACAGGGCCTCTCCTGGGGCCAACGTCCTGACTTTC. V usage is TRBV7-9 and J usage is TRBJ2-6; 8 bases map to TRBD1. Germline V gene sequence: CDR1 SEHNR, CDR2 FQNEAQ (reference sequence). V shed 4 bases and J 2 bases; nucleotides not matched to a gene: 7. The length of the CDR3 is 17 residues.

The chain is built from TRBV5-4 and TRBJ2-3; 10 positions match TRBD1. Germline V lookup: CDR1 SGHNT, CDR2 YYREEE (reference sequence). The CDR3 loop spans 16 amino acids. With V trimmed by 3 bases and J by 2 bases, 6 bases remained unmatched. The CDR3 DNA is TGTGCCAGCAGCTGGGGACAGGGGTCCCCCACAGATACGCAGTATTTT. Residues: CASSWGQGSPTDTQYF.

V is TRBV5-4 and J is TRBJ2-1; 9 bases are shared with TRBD2. The CDR3 has 17 residues. Germline V CDR1 and CDR2: SGHNT, YYREEE (reference sequence). Trimming took 3 bases from V and 7 from J; bases not matched to a gene: 14. CDR3 region: CASSSNSGGKKRNEQFF. The DNA of the CDR3 is TGTGCCAGCAGCTCAAATAGCGGGGGTAAGAAACGGAATGAGCAGTTCTTC.

The rearrangement links TRBV28 to TRBJ2-7; 9 positions agree with TRBD1. Germline trimming cut 4 bases from V and 6 bases from J; bases unmatched to any gene: 13. Germline values: CDR1 MDHEN, CDR2 SYDVKM. The CDR3 has 16 amino acids. DNA of the CDR3: TGTGCCAGCAGTTCCCAGTCGGGGACAGGGAGTTTCGAGCAGTACTTC. It codes for CASSSQSGTGSFEQYF.

The chain employs TRBV7-9 and TRBJ2-3; the match to TRBD2 covers 7 bases. Germline V gives CDR1 SEHNR, CDR2 FQNEAQ (reference sequence). The CDR3 is 16 residues long. The ends lost 1 base at V and 2 bases at J; junction bases unmatched: 6. The CDR3 is CASSLVGGALTDTQYF. CDR3 in DNA: TGTGCCAGCAGCTTAGTGGGAGGGGCTCTCACAGATACGCAGTATTTT.

This chain uses TRBV15 with TRBJ1-6; 7 nucleotides align to TRBD1. Germline V gene data show CDR1 as LNHNV and CDR2 as YYDKDF (reference sequence). The CDR3 extends over 15 amino acids. V was clipped by 0 bases and J by 8 bases; unmatched bases: 4. The CDR3 reads CATSRDGRGDSPLHF. For the CDR3, the DNA is TGTGCCACCAGCAGAGATGGCAGGGGGGATTCACCCCTCCACTTT. Combining the CDR3 with reference TRBV15 and TRBJ1-6 gives the whole variable domain DAMVIQNPRYQVTQFGKPVTLSCSQTLNHNVMYWYQQKSSQAPKLLFHYYDKDFNNEADTPDNFQSRRPNTSFCFLDIRSPGLGDTAMYLCATSRDGRGDSPLHFGNGTRLTVT.

The chain carries TRBV12-3 or TRBV12-4 and TRBJ1-2; TRBD1 matches 7 bases. Unmatched junction bases numbered 5, after V lost 5 bases and J lost 5 bases. The CDR3 covers 13 residues. CDR3 nucleotides: TGTGCCAGCAGTGCCGGGACAGCGTATGGCTACACCTTC. Translated: CASSAGTAYGYTF.

The chain couples TRBV30 to TRBJ2-7; 8 bases agree with TRBD1. CDR3 size: 14 residues. Germline-derived CDR1 and CDR2 are GTSNPN and SVGIG (reference sequence). The J segment lost 3 bases and the V segment lost 4 bases, leaving 8 bases of the junction unmatched. Here the CDR3 DNA reads TGTGCCTGGACCCATGGGACAGGAAACTACGAGCAGTACTTC. Translation: CAWTHGTGNYEQYF.

The CDR3 region is CASSLVRWNTEAFF. CDR3 coding DNA: TGTGCCAGCAGTTTAGTCCGGTGGAACACTGAAGCTTTCTTT. This sequence joins TRBV28 and TRBJ1-1; D uncertain. CDR1 is MDHEN and CDR2 is SYDVKM in the germline V gene. The CDR3 runs 14 residues. Trimming pared 2 bases from V and 1 base from J, leaving 8 bases between.

The chain couples TRBV9 to TRBJ1-4; TRBD1 might be the D (5 bases). The CDR3 is 16 residues long. Per the germline V gene, CDR1 is SGDLS and CDR2 is YYNGEE. The V gene lost 1 base and the J gene lost 0 bases, with 10 bases spanning the gap. The CDR3 nucleotides are TGTGCCAGCAGCGTACTGGGGACTGCAACTAATGAAAAACTGTTTTTT. Translating gives CASSVLGTATNEKLFF.

This sequence joins TRBV19 and TRBJ2-3, with a weak D call TRBD2 (7 bases). The CDR3 sequence is 12 residues long. Trimming cost V 9 bases and J 4 bases, with 11 bases left between them. The V gene's germline CDR1 is LNHDA and CDR2 SQIVND (reference sequence). The CDR3 here is CASSGGSDTQYF. In DNA, the CDR3 is TGTGCCAGCTCGGGGGGCTCAGATACGCAGTATTTT.

The chain is built from TRBV27 and TRBJ1-2, with TRBD1 identical over 9 bases. J was trimmed by 8 bases and V by 6 bases; bases with no gene match: 10. The CDR3 contains 14 residues. Germline V CDR1 and CDR2: MNHEY, SMNVEV (reference sequence). For the CDR3, the DNA is TGTGCCAGCAGCCGGACAGGGGCCGGAAGGGGCTACACCTTC. It encodes CASSRTGAGRGYTF.

The CDR3 here is CASSLIGGDYTDTQYF. The CDR3 nucleotides read TGTGCCAGCAGCTTAATCGGGGGAGACTACACAGATACGCAGTATTTT. V and J are TRBV5-6 and TRBJ2-3; a possible D gene is TRBD2 (6 bases). The CDR3 spans 16 residues. V was trimmed by 2 bases and J by 2 bases, leaving 15 bases between them. The germline CDR1 and CDR2 sequences are SGHDT and YYEEEE.